The 23 T cell receptor beta chains in this list originate from one sample, sequenced in a study of siplizumab effects on memory and regulatory T cells. Data came from immunoSEQ multiplex PCR; TCRdb stores just in-frame clones and leaves some out. The sample has more than 85,000 clones; more than 80% are singletons. Sequencing was performed on CD4+ T cells sorted from blood. These receptors were obtained from a human donor in good health.

This clone showed up just a few times. The CDR3 DNA reads as TGTGCCAGCAGCTACCTGGGACTAGCGGGAGATACGCAGTATTTT. Its protein product is CASSYLGLAGDTQYF. The rearrangement links TRBV7-3 to TRBJ2-3; 12 nucleotides agree with TRBD2. The length of the CDR3 is 15 residues. V gave up 4 bases and J gave up 5 bases; unmatched junction bases: 4. The V gene's germline CDR1 is SGHTA and CDR2 FQGTGA.

This clone is a singleton in its sample. The V gene is TRBV7-9, the J gene TRBJ2-2; D assignment may be TRBD1 or TRBD2 (5 bases each). V lost 7 bases and J 2 bases, leaving 8 bases between the germline ends. From germline, CDR1 is SEHNR and CDR2 FQNEAQ (reference sequence). The CDR3 consists of 13 residues. The CDR3 DNA sequence: TGTGCCAGCAAGAGGGGCAACACCGGGGAGCTGTTTTTT. Amino acids: CASKRGNTGELFF.

This chain connects TRBV29-1 to TRBJ2-5; 8 bases align to TRBD1. CDR3 length equals 13 residues. Trimming took 7 bases from V and 1 from J; bases not matched to a gene: 5. CDR1 and CDR2 from the germline V gene are SQVTM and ANQGSEA. The CDR3 nucleotides are TGCAGCGGACGGGACAGGAGCCAAGAGACCCAGTACTTC. It specifies CSGRDRSQETQYF.

V usage is TRBV6-6 and J usage is TRBJ2-3; D could derive from TRBD1 or TRBD2 (5 bases each). Trimming cost V 5 bases and J 3 bases, with 15 bases left between them. The germline gives CDR1 MNHNY, CDR2 SVGAGI (reference sequence). This CDR3 spans 15 amino acids. The CDR3 coding sequence is TGTGCCAGCAGTCCACGGGACCCTCTAACAGATACGCAGTATTTT. This translates into CASSPRDPLTDTQYF.

The chain joins TRBV4-1 to TRBJ2-5; D not resolved. The CDR3 totals 15 residues. Germline V lookup: CDR1 MGHRA, CDR2 YSYEKL. Trimming stripped 0 bases from V and 3 bases from J, with 11 bases between. This CDR3 is CASSQDRGSKETQYF. The CDR3 region has the DNA TGCGCCAGCAGCCAAGATCGCGGTTCCAAAGAGACCCAGTACTTC.

This clone appeared once. The rearrangement joins TRBV5-1 to TRBJ1-3; the D is unclear. The CDR3 has 15 amino acids. V shed 0 bases and J shed 3 bases, with 10 bases lying between them. The germline CDR1 and CDR2 sequences are SGHRS and YFSETQ. DNA of the CDR3: TGCGCCAGCAGCTTGGACAGCAGCCTTGGAAACACCATATATTTT. This encodes CASSLDSSLGNTIYF.

This sequence joins TRBV18 and TRBJ1-4; TRBD1 aligns across 10 bases. The CDR3 runs 15 residues. CDR1 KGHSH and CDR2 LQKENI come from the germline V gene. V gave up 4 bases and J gave up 6 bases; unmatched junction bases: 5. Here the CDR3 DNA reads TGTGCCAGCTCACGTAGACAGGGGGCGGATGAAAAACTGTTTTTT. It codes for CASSRRQGADEKLFF.

The rearrangement uses TRBV27 and TRBJ1-5; D call uncertain. The germline V and J ends were trimmed by 4 bases and 0 bases, with 16 bases remaining between them. This CDR3 comprises 17 residues. Germline loops: CDR1 MNHEY, CDR2 SMNVEV (reference sequence). The CDR3 is CASSSSPSPYSNQPQHF. The CDR3 DNA is TGTGCCAGCAGTTCCAGCCCGAGTCCTTATAGCAATCAGCCCCAGCATTTT.

V is TRBV7-3 and J is TRBJ2-1, with TRBD2 matching over 8 bases. This CDR3 contains 16 residues. V lost 0 bases to trimming and J lost 2 bases; unmatched junction nucleotides: 3. CDR1 is SGHTA, CDR2 FQGTGA, per germline. DNA of the CDR3: TGTGCCAGCAGCTTAACAAGCGGGAGCGCCTACAATGAGCAGTTCTTC. Its protein is CASSLTSGSAYNEQFF.

The V gene is TRBV10-3, the J gene TRBJ2-3; TRBD2 matches at 9 bases. Looked up from germline, CDR1 is ENHRY and CDR2 is SYGVKD. J was trimmed by 2 bases and V by 3 bases; bases with no gene match: 9. The length of the CDR3 is 17 residues. The CDR3 is CAISDIMASGNTDTQYF. The CDR3, as DNA: TGTGCCATCAGTGATATAATGGCTAGCGGGAACACAGATACGCAGTATTTT.

The chain employs TRBV4-1 and TRBJ2-2; TRBD2 matches at 13 bases. With 3 bases clipped from V and 3 bases from J, the junction kept 4 bases outside the gene matches. The germline V gene encodes CDR1 MGHRA and CDR2 YSYEKL. This CDR3 spans 17 amino acids. The CDR3 region is CASSHLTSGRYTGELFF. In DNA form, the CDR3 reads TGCGCCAGCAGCCATCTGACTAGCGGGAGGTACACCGGGGAGCTGTTTTTT.

J is TRBJ2-3 and V is TRBV10-3; the match to TRBD1 covers 8 bases. This CDR3 is built from 19 residues. The germline V gene encodes CDR1 ENHRY and CDR2 SYGVKD. V lost 10 bases to trimming and J lost 1 base; unmatched junction nucleotides: 22. The CDR3 here is CATEINQGASAGRTDTQYF. The CDR3 region has the DNA TGTGCCACCGAAATAAATCAGGGGGCCTCGGCGGGACGCACAGATACGCAGTATTTT.

The V call is TRBV19, the J call TRBJ1-6; TRBD1 matches at 8 bases. Trimming cost V 9 bases and J 9 bases; bases outside gene matches: 7. CDR1 and CDR2 (germline): LNHDA, SQIVND (reference sequence). The CDR3 spans 13 residues. The CDR3 protein is CASRQGISSPLHF. The CDR3 DNA reads as TGTGCCAGCAGACAGGGGATAAGTTCACCCCTCCACTTT.

The genes are TRBV10-3 and TRBJ2-5, with 9 positions matching TRBD1. The CDR3 is 15 amino acids. CDR1 and CDR2 from the germline V gene are ENHRY and SYGVKD. J lost 5 bases, V lost 4 bases, and 8 bases had no gene match. CDR3 coding DNA: TGTGCCATCAGTGCGGGACAGGGAGCAACGGAGACCCAGTACTTC. This codes for CAISAGQGATETQYF.

This clone was seen a handful of times. The chain has TRBV12-5 and TRBJ1-1; unclear D gene. CDR3 size: 11 residues. The germline V and J ends were trimmed by 2 bases and 2 bases, with 0 bases remaining between them. From germline, CDR1 is LGHNT and CDR2 FRNRAP. CDR3 protein: CASGLNTEAFF. In DNA form, the CDR3 reads TGTGCTAGTGGTTTGAACACTGAAGCTTTCTTT.

CDR3: CASSSVSGRATDTQYF. DNA of the CDR3: TGTGCCAGCAGCTCCGTTAGCGGGAGGGCCACAGATACGCAGTATTTT. J is TRBJ2-3 and V is TRBV5-4; 11 nucleotides match TRBD2. This CDR3 spans 16 amino acids. V lost 3 bases and J lost 2; bases outside the gene matches: 5. The germline V gene encodes CDR1 SGHNT and CDR2 YYREEE (reference sequence).

About this clone: Different DNA sequences within this sample yield the same CDR3. This chain links TRBV7-9 with TRBJ2-3, with 9 bases identical to TRBD1. After removal of 3 bases from V and 6 bases from J, the junction contained 7 bases not matched to a gene. The CDR3 runs to 15 residues. Germline V gene sequence: CDR1 SEHNR, CDR2 FQNEAQ (reference sequence). The CDR3 protein is CASSLGLQGADTQYF. For the CDR3, the DNA is TGTGCCAGCAGCTTGGGGCTACAGGGGGCGGATACGCAGTATTTT.

This chain uses TRBV11-2 with TRBJ2-7; D is ambiguous. Germline V CDR1 and CDR2: SGHAT, FQNNGV. The CDR3 extends over 15 amino acids. Deletions cut 6 bases from V and 0 bases from J, with 15 bases between. CDR3 protein: CASSRNTEPSYEQYF. Written as DNA, the CDR3 is TGTGCCAGCAGTCGAAACACCGAGCCCTCCTACGAGCAGTACTTC.

V and J are TRBV5-1 and TRBJ2-7; TRBD2 agrees at 11 bases. Germline V CDR1 and CDR2: SGHRS, YFSETQ. V was clipped by 5 bases and J by 3 bases; unmatched bases: 10. CDR3 length equals 16 residues. The CDR3 region has the DNA TGCGCCAGCAGGCCGAGACCGGGACTAGCGGACTACGAGCAGTACTTC. This gives the protein CASRPRPGLADYEQYF.

The J gene is TRBJ2-5, the V gene TRBV9; D unresolved. Germline CDR1 is SGDLS and CDR2 is YYNGEE. Trimming pared 0 bases from V and 5 bases from J, leaving 2 bases between. The CDR3 loop spans 11 amino acids. CDR3 sequence reads: CASSVAETQYF. The CDR3 coding sequence is TGTGCCAGCAGCGTAGCGGAGACCCAGTACTTC.

With respect to this clone: Relative to the germline gene, one junction end is altered; a read error may explain this. Additional DNA sequences in this sample encode the identical CDR3. CDR3 protein: CASRDRGQHSRGYTF. The DNA for the CDR3 is TGTGCCAGCAGGGACAGGGGCCAGCATAGTCGTGGCTATACCTTC. The rearrangement links TRBV28 to TRBJ1-2, with TRBD1 matching 9 bases. Germline V lookup: CDR1 MDHEN, CDR2 SYDVKM. The CDR3 has 15 residues.

The genes are TRBV7-2 and TRBJ2-3, with a tentative D call TRBD2 (6 bases). CDR1 SGHTA and CDR2 FQGNSA come from the germline V gene. V shed 5 bases and J shed 0 bases, with 15 bases lying between them. The CDR3 covers 16 residues. The CDR3: CASSLSGSGSTDTQYF. The CDR3, as DNA: TGTGCCAGCAGCCTTAGCGGTAGCGGAAGCACAGATACGCAGTATTTT.

CDR3 amino acids: CASSYSFSLKNTEAFF. The CDR3 nucleotides are TGTGCCAGCAGTTACTCCTTCTCACTTAAGAACACTGAAGCTTTCTTT. The V gene is TRBV6-5, the J gene TRBJ1-1; D is ambiguous. The CDR3 spans 16 residues. Germline values: CDR1 MNHEY, CDR2 SVGAGI. V gave up 0 bases and J gave up 1 base, with 12 bases separating them.